The 6 T cell receptor beta chains presented below share a single source sample, sequenced in a study of shared clonotypes between healthy human individuals. TCRdb's table, derived via immunoSEQ multiplex PCR, lists solely in-frame clones and lacks some. The table includes about 2.4 million clones, around 94% detected once. Sequencing was performed on naive CD4+ T cells sorted from blood. Subset of the sample: CD45RA+ positively selected. These receptors were taken from a man younger than 35 in good health.

The genes are TRBV7-9 and TRBJ1-2; D not resolved. The length of the CDR3 is 14 residues. The V gene's germline CDR1 is SEHNR and CDR2 FQNEAQ (reference sequence). The V end was cut by 3 bases, the J end by 3 bases, with 11 bases between. In DNA, the CDR3 is TGTGCCAGCAGCTTTCTTAGGGAGGACTATGGCTACACCTTC. It codes for CASSFLREDYGYTF.

This clone has only a few counts. The chain employs TRBV10-3 and TRBJ1-6; D is undetermined. The germline V gene encodes CDR1 ENHRY and CDR2 SYGVKD. V was clipped by 3 bases and J by 7 bases, with 10 bases between them. The CDR3 has 14 amino acids. CDR3 coding DNA: TGTGCCATCAGTGATTTACAGTTGAATTCACCCCTCCACTTT. This sequence encodes CAISDLQLNSPLHF.

The chain couples TRBV5-4 to TRBJ2-5, with D possibly called TRBD1 or TRBD2 (6 bases each). Germline-derived CDR1 and CDR2 are SGHNT and YYREEE (reference sequence). V was shortened by 4 bases and J by 7 bases, with 20 bases between the two germline ends. The CDR3 consists of 15 residues. The CDR3, as DNA: TGTGCCAGCAGCCCCAAGGGGGGAGACGTTCCGACCCAGTACTTC. As protein: CASSPKGGDVPTQYF.

The gene calls are TRBV5-6 and TRBJ2-5; D gene uncertain. Per germline, CDR1 SGHDT and CDR2 YYEEEE. This CDR3 has 12 residues. The V end lost 1 base, the J end lost 4 bases, and 5 bases lay between the germline ends. CDR3 bases: TGTGCCAGCAGCTTGATGGGAGAGACCCAGTACTTC. This encodes CASSLMGETQYF.

Comment on this clone: Other DNA variants within this sample encode the same CDR3. The chain has TRBV9 and TRBJ2-3; D possibly corresponds to TRBD2 (6 bases). Trimming cost V 3 bases and J 0 bases, with 11 bases left between them. Germline V gives CDR1 SGDLS, CDR2 YYNGEE. This CDR3 is built from 15 residues. CDR3 sequence reads: CASSAGLLSTDTQYF. The CDR3 bases are TGTGCCAGCAGCGCGGGACTCCTTAGCACAGATACGCAGTATTTT.

The chain couples TRBV7-2 to TRBJ2-7; TRBD1 matches 10 bases. The CDR3 sequence is 18 residues long. V was pared by 4 bases and J by 3 bases, with 15 bases of the junction left unmatched. Germline V gives CDR1 SGHTA, CDR2 FQGNSA. The CDR3 nucleotides read TGTGCCAGCAGCTCCGTTCTAGGACAGGGGGACACTTACTACGAGCAGTACTTC. Its translation: CASSSVLGQGDTYYEQYF.